The T cell receptor beta chain under discussion was sequenced for a study of blood T cell repertoires in COVID-19. The overall study: Collection of acute and convalescent COVID-19 samples took place in the United States, Italy and Spain. The analysed material was cDNA or gDNA that came from T cells, B-cell-depleted T cells, or PBMCs.

As processed by the authors: By means of reference gene primer amplification, nucleated cell counts were estimated. Sequenced by immunoSEQ multiplex PCR; TCRdb stores in-frame clones only, minus some. The V and J calls and the clone size are those of that table, but D and trimming were determined from the DNA. The table has under 250,000 clones, about nine tenths seen once; the top ten hold less than 7.5%. Germline values: CDR1 LNHDA, CDR2 SQIVND (reference sequence). V shed 5 bases and J shed 6 bases, with 16 bases lying between them. The CDR3 runs 14 residues. The chain is built from TRBV19 and TRBJ1-1, with D perhaps matching TRBD1 (5 bases). Sequenced: peripheral blood. The receptor was isolated from a man aged 60 to 69 who had recovered from COVID-19. CDR3 in DNA: TGTGCCAGTAGTCTCCGACTGGGGGGGGCTGAAGCTTTCTTT. Amino acids: CASSLRLGGAEAFF.